The entry below describes one T cell receptor (beta chain). Antigen: not known. This entry comes from a study of T cell responses to AZD1222 COVID-19 vaccine. Study background: The study pooled second doses at about 4 or about 12 weeks. Findings of the study overall: With dominance at 160-218 and 743-854, vaccine-associated CD4 TCRs spanned spike. Females outnumbered males among donors, who were mostly white British; clonal diversity was possibly underestimated. Targets within unmutated variant regions were reportedly found for nearly half of spike-specific TCRs.

Produced via immunoSEQ multiplex PCR; TCRdb's table is partial and in-frame only. The sample carries 97,000 or so clones, approximately 84% recorded once. This CDR3 is built from 13 residues. Trimming removed 4 bases from V and 7 bases from J; junction bases left unmatched: 2. Germline V gives CDR1 LGHNA, CDR2 YSLEER. The starting material was peripheral blood, obtained on day 0 of AZD1222 vaccination. This sequence was found in an adult in good health. The chain employs TRBV4-3 and TRBJ1-2; TRBD1 matches at 11 bases. The CDR3 sequence is CASSRTGGFGYTF. CDR3 DNA: TGCGCCAGCAGCCGGACAGGGGGCTTTGGCTACACCTTC.